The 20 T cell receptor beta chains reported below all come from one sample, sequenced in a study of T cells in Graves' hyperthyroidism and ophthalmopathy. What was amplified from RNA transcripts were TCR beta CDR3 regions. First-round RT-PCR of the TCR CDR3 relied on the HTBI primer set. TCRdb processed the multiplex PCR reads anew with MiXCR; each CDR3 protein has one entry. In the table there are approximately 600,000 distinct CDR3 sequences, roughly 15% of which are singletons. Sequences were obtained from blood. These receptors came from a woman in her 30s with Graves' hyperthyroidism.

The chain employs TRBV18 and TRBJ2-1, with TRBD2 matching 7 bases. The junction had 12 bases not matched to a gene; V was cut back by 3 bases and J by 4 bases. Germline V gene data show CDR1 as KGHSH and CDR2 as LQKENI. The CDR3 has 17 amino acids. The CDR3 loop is CASSPPYGGSKYNEQFF. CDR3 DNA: TGTGCCAGCTCACCCCCGTATGGCGGGAGTAAATACAATGAGCAGTTCTTC.

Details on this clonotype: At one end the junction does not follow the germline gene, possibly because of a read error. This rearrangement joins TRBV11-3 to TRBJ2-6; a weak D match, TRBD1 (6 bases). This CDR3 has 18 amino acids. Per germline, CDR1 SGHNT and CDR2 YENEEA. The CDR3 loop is CASKHRVPLSSWANVLTF. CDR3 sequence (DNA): TGTGCCAGCAAGCACAGGGTGCCCCTCTCCTCTTGGGCCAACGTCCTGACTTTC.

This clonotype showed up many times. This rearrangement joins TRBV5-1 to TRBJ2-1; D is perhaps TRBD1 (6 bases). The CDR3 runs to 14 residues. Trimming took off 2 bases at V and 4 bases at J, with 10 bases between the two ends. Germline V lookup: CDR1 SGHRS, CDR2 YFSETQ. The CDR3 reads CASSFPGVYNEQFF. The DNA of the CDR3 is TGCGCCAGCAGCTTCCCAGGGGTTTACAATGAGCAGTTCTTC.

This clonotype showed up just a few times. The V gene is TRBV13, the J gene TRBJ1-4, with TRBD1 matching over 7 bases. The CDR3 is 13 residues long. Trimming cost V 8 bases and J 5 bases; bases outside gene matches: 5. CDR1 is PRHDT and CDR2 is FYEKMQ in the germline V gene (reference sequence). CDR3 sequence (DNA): TGTGCCAGCGCCAGGGGGGGAAATGAAAAACTGTTTTTT. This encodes CASARGGNEKLFF.

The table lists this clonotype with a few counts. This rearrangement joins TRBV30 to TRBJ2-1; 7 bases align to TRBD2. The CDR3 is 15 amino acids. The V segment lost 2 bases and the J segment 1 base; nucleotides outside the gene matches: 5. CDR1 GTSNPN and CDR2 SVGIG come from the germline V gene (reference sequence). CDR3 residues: CAWSTVGGSYNEQFF. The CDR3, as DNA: TGTGCCTGGAGTACGGTGGGGGGGTCCTACAATGAGCAGTTCTTC.

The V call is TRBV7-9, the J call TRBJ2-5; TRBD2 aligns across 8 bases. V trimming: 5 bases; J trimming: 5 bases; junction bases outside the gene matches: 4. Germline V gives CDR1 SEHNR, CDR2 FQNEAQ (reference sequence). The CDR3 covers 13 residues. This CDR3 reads CASSDSGTETQYF. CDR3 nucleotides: TGTGCCAGCAGCGATAGCGGGACGGAGACCCAGTACTTC.

The CDR3 protein is CASSLGTVGVETQYF. Written as DNA, the CDR3 is TGTGCCAGCAGCTTAGGCACAGTGGGAGTAGAGACCCAGTACTTC. The chain uses TRBV7-2 and TRBJ2-5; D might be TRBD2 (5 bases). The germline gives CDR1 SGHTA, CDR2 FQGNSA. V was clipped by 1 base and J by 4 bases, with 13 bases between them. This CDR3 spans 15 amino acids.

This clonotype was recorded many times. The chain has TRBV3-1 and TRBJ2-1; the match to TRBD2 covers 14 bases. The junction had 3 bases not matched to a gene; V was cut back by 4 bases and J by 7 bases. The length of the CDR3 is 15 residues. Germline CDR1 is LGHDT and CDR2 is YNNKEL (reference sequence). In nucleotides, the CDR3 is TGTGCCAGCAGCCCTGGGACTAGCGGGAGAAATGAGCAGTTCTTC. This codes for CASSPGTSGRNEQFF.

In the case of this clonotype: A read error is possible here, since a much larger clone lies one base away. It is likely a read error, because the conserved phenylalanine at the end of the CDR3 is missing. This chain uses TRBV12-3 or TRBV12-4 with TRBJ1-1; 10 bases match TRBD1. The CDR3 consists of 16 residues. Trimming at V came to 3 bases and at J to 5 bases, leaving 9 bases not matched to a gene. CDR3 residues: CASSFRTGTGETEAFI. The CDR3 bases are TGTGCCAGCAGTTTCCGAACAGGGACAGGGGAGACTGAAGCTTTCATT.

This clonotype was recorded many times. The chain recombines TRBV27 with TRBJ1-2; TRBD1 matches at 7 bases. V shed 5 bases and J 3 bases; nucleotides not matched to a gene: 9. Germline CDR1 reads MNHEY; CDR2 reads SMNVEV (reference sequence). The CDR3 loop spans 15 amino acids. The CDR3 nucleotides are TGTGCCAGCAGTCCCTGGGACAGTTCAGACTATGGCTACACCTTC. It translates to CASSPWDSSDYGYTF.

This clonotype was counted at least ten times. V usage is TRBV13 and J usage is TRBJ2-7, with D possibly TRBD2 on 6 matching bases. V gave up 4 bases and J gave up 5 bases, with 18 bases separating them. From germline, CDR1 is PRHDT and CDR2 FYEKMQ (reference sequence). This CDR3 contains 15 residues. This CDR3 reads CASSWASDPNHEQYF. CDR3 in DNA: TGTGCCAGCAGCTGGGCTAGCGACCCAAACCACGAGCAGTACTTC.

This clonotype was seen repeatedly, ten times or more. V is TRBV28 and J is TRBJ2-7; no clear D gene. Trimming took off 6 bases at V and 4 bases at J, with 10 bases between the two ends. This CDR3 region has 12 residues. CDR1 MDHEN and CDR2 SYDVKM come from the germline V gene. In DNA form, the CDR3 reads TGTGCCAGCAGGGTCCCTTTGTACGAGCAGTACTTC. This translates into CASRVPLYEQYF.

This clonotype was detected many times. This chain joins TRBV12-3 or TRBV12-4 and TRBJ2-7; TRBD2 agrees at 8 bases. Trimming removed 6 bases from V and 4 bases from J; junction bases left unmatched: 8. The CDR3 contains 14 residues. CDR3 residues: CASSQRENFYEQYF. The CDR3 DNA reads TGTGCCAGCAGCCAGCGGGAGAATTTTTACGAGCAGTACTTC.

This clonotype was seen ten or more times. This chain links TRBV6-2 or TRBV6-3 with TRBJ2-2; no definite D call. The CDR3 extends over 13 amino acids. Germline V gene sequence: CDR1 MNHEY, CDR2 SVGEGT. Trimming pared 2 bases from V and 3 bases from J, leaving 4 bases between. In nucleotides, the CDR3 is TGTGCCAGCAGTTACGGGTACACCGGGGAGCTGTTTTTT. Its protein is CASSYGYTGELFF.

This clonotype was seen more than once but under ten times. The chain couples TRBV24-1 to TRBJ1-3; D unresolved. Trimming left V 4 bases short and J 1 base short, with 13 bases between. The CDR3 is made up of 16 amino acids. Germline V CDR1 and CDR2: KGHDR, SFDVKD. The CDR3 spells CATSDPPDSSGNTIYF. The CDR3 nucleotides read TGTGCCACCAGTGACCCGCCGGACTCGTCTGGAAACACCATATATTTT.

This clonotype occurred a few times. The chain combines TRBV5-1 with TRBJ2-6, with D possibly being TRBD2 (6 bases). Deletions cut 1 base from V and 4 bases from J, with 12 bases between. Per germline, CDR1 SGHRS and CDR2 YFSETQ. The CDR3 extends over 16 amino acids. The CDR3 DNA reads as TGCGCCAGCAGCTTGCTCCGGGGGACCGGGGCCAACGTCCTGACTTTC. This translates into CASSLLRGTGANVLTF.

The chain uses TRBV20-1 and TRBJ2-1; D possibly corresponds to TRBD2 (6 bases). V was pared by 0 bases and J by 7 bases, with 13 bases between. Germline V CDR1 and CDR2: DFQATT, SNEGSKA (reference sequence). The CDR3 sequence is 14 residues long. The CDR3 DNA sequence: TGCAGTGCTAGAGATGTGCTAGCGAGGAATGAGCAGTTCTTC. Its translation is CSARDVLARNEQFF.

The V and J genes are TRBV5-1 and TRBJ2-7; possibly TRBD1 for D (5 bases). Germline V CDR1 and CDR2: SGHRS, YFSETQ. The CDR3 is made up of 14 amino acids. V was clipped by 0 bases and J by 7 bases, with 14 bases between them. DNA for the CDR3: TGCGCCAGCAGCTTGGAGGGGCAGGGTGCGGAGCAGTACTTC. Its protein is CASSLEGQGAEQYF.

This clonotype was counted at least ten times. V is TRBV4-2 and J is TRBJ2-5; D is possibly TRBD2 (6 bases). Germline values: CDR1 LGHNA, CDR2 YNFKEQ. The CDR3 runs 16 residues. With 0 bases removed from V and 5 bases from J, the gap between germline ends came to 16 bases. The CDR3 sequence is CASSQDRRESSETQYF. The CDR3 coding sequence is TGTGCCAGCAGCCAAGATCGGCGGGAAAGTTCGGAGACCCAGTACTTC.

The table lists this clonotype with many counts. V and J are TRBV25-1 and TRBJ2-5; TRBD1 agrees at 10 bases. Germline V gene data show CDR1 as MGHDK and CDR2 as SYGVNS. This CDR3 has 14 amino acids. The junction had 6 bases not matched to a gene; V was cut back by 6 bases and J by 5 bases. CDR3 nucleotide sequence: TGTGCCAGCAGCGGGGACAGGGGCGAGGAGACCCAGTACTTC. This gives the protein CASSGDRGEETQYF.